Below, 18 T cell receptor beta chains from the same sample are listed, as sequenced in a study of T cell repertoires in cytomegalovirus infection. No antigen is known for these receptors. Using its own MiXCR run on the reads, TCRdb lists one record per CDR3 protein. The data show about 920,000 distinct CDR3 sequences, roughly 30% seen once. Sequencing was performed on cultured CD8+ T cells from PBMCs, taken from culture after CMV antigen stimulation. The receptor source for this set is a human donor in good health (CMV status not recorded). Some clones in this sample may be carry-over from other donors' samples.

This clonotype was picked up a small number of times. This chain connects TRBV2 to TRBJ2-2; unclear D gene. V lost 6 bases and J lost 0, with 8 bases in between. The CDR3 length is 14 residues. Per germline, CDR1 SNHLY and CDR2 FYNNEI. The chain's CDR3 is CASRGGSNTGELFF. Written as DNA, the CDR3 is TGTGCCAGCAGAGGCGGCTCGAACACCGGGGAGCTGTTTTTT.

The chain carries TRBV12-5 and TRBJ1-4; D may be TRBD1 (5 bases). The CDR3 runs 15 residues. In germline, CDR1 is LGHNT, CDR2 FRNRAP. Trimming took 6 bases from V and 8 from J, leaving 19 bases between them. In nucleotides, the CDR3 is TGTGCTAGTGGAGACGGGGCCCGAGGGGAGGAAAAACTGTTTTTT. Translated, it gives CASGDGARGEEKLFF.

As regards this clonotype: A much larger clone sits a single nucleotide away, making a read error possible. The rearrangement links TRBV5-1 to TRBJ2-2; a possible D gene is TRBD2 (6 bases). The CDR3 length is 15 residues. Germline-derived CDR1 and CDR2 are SGHRS and YFSETQ. In DNA, the CDR3 is TGCGCCAGCAGCTCCCTACTCGCGGGGACCGGGGAGCCGTTTTTT. Amino acids: CASSSLLAGTGEPFF.

The chain combines TRBV10-1 with TRBJ2-3; TRBD2 matches 8 bases. The trim removed 6 bases at V and 5 bases at J, leaving 13 bases unmatched. The CDR3 consists of 16 residues. CDR1 and CDR2 from the germline V gene are WNHNN and SYGVQD (reference sequence). CDR3 nucleotides: TGCGCCAGCAGCCACGGACCAGCGGGAGAAGGAGATACGCAGTATTTT. Encoded protein: CASSHGPAGEGDTQYF.

This clonotype was counted between two and nine times. J is TRBJ1-5 and V is TRBV6-1, with D possibly TRBD1 on 5 matching bases. Trimming shortened V by 3 bases and J by 6 bases, and 18 bases separated the two germline ends. The CDR3 has 16 amino acids. Looked up from germline, CDR1 is MNHNS and CDR2 is SASEGT. CDR3 amino acids: CASSDTGTAFRQPQHF. The DNA of the CDR3 is TGTGCCAGCAGTGATACCGGGACGGCTTTTCGTCAGCCCCAGCATTTT.

This clonotype was seen only a few times. The genes are TRBV7-2 and TRBJ1-1; no definite D call. The ends were cut back, 0 bases at V and 8 bases at J, with 10 bases in the middle. The CDR3 contains 13 residues. From germline, CDR1 is SGHTA and CDR2 FQGNSA. In DNA form, the CDR3 reads TGTGCCAGCAGCTTAGCAAGAGGAGTGGAAGCTTTCTTT. Translated, it gives CASSLARGVEAFF.

Worth noting for this clonotype: One junction end does not reproduce the germline sequence, and a read error may be involved. The chain has TRBV2 and TRBJ2-5, with TRBD1 matching over 11 bases. CDR1 and CDR2 from the germline V gene are SNHLY and FYNNEI. The CDR3 loop spans 14 amino acids. The CDR3 loop is CTSTLDRGQETQYF. The CDR3 DNA sequence: TGTACCAGCACCCTGGACAGGGGGCAGGAGACCCAGTACTTC.

This sequence joins TRBV7-9 and TRBJ2-5; D is unclear. The CDR3 runs 12 residues. Trimming removed 5 bases from V and 5 bases from J, with 9 bases in between. Germline lookup yields CDR1 SEHNR and CDR2 FQNEAQ (reference sequence). The CDR3: CASSEEWETQYF. The CDR3 DNA reads as TGTGCCAGCAGCGAGGAATGGGAGACCCAGTACTTC.

This clonotype was found many times. The chain carries TRBV7-8 and TRBJ1-1; TRBD1 agrees at 8 bases. Trimming took 4 bases from V and 4 from J; bases not matched to a gene: 14. Per the germline V gene, CDR1 is SGHVS and CDR2 is FQNEAQ. CDR3 length: 17 residues. The CDR3 DNA reads as TGTGCCAGCAGCTCTCACGCGGGAGACAGGGGCGGCACTGAAGCTTTCTTT. This translates into CASSSHAGDRGGTEAFF. The full variable domain, with the rest looked up from reference TRBV7-8 and TRBJ1-1, is GAGVSQSPRYKVAKRGQDVALRCDPISGHVSLFWYQQALGQGPEFLTYFQNEAQLDKSGLPSDRFFAERPEGSVSTLKIQRTQQEDSAVYLCASSSHAGDRGGTEAFFGQGTRLTVV.

This clonotype was seen more than once but under ten times. The chain couples TRBV12-3 or TRBV12-4 to TRBJ1-2, with a tentative D call TRBD1 (5 bases). The CDR3 totals 15 residues. The V end was cut by 1 base, the J end by 1 base, with 10 bases between. The CDR3 protein is CASSLEQVINYGYTF. The CDR3 coding sequence is TGTGCCAGCAGTTTAGAACAGGTCATTAACTATGGCTACACCTTC.

This clonotype was seen once. The CDR3 spells CASSPRWGENTEAFF. The CDR3 DNA reads as TGTGCCAGCAGCCCGCGGTGGGGGGAGAACACTGAAGCTTTCTTT. The gene calls are TRBV9 and TRBJ1-1; perhaps TRBD1 as D (5 bases). From germline, CDR1 is SGDLS and CDR2 YYNGEE. Trimming removed 4 bases at V and 1 base at J, with 14 bases between. The CDR3 is made up of 15 amino acids.

V and J are TRBV27 and TRBJ1-4; maybe TRBD1 (5 bases). CDR3 length equals 14 residues. Germline V gene data show CDR1 as MNHEY and CDR2 as SMNVEV (reference sequence). V was trimmed by 7 bases and J by 6 bases, leaving 15 bases between them. The CDR3 loop is CASTRGGSHEKLFF. CDR3 DNA: TGTGCCAGCACTCGGGGGGGGAGCCATGAAAAACTGTTTTTT.

This clonotype was observed a handful of times. The chain is built from TRBV15 and TRBJ2-7; no reliable D call. In germline, CDR1 is LNHNV, CDR2 YYDKDF (reference sequence). The CDR3 length is 13 residues. Trimming removed 5 bases at V and 6 bases at J, with 14 bases between. CDR3 nucleotide sequence: TGTGCCACCAGCTCAAGGGCCGTTGGCGAGCAGTACGTC. As protein: CATSSRAVGEQYV.

The chain recombines TRBV2 with TRBJ2-5; a weak D match, TRBD1 (6 bases). V lost 5 bases and J lost 1, with 17 bases in between. Germline V gene sequence: CDR1 SNHLY, CDR2 FYNNEI. The CDR3 sequence is 16 residues long. This CDR3 is CASSHQGKGTQETQYF. The CDR3 bases are TGTGCCAGCAGTCACCAGGGGAAGGGCACCCAAGAGACCCAGTACTTC. Using reference TRBV2 and TRBJ2-5 for the parts outside the CDR3, the full variable domain is EPEVTQTPSHQVTQMGQEVILRCVPISNHLYFYWYRQILGQKVEFLVSFYNNEISEKSEIFDDQFSVERPDGSNFTLKIRSTKLEDSAMYFCASSHQGKGTQETQYFGPGTRLLVL.

The chain is built from TRBV6-1 and TRBJ2-2, with unresolved D. CDR1 is MNHNS, CDR2 SASEGT, per germline. CDR3 length: 14 residues. V shed 8 bases and J shed 1 base, with 11 bases lying between them. The chain's CDR3 is CASVPALNTGELFF. The CDR3 nucleotides read TGTGCCAGCGTTCCGGCCCTGAACACCGGGGAGCTGTTTTTT.

The J gene is TRBJ2-7, the V gene TRBV5-5; D not certain. CDR3 length: 16 residues. The V end was cut by 0 bases, the J end by 0 bases, with 13 bases between. Germline V gives CDR1 SGHKS, CDR2 YYEKEE (reference sequence). The CDR3 loop is CASSLEGDSSSYEQYV. CDR3 DNA sequence: TGTGCCAGCAGCTTGGAAGGCGATTCCAGCTCCTACGAGCAGTACGTC.

In its sample, this clonotype was seen many times. The CDR3 sequence: CASSLVPSGGRNEQFF. The CDR3 nucleotides read TGTGCCAGCAGCTTAGTACCTAGCGGGGGGAGGAATGAGCAGTTCTTC. The chain has TRBV7-2 and TRBJ2-1; TRBD2 aligns across 11 bases. With 1 base clipped from V and 7 bases from J, the junction kept 6 bases outside the gene matches. Germline loops: CDR1 SGHTA, CDR2 FQGNSA. The CDR3 is 16 residues long.

Comment on this clonotype: The junction shows a germline mismatch at one end, possibly a read error. V gene TRBV7-6 combines with J gene TRBJ2-2, with unresolved D. Per the germline V gene, CDR1 is SGHVS and CDR2 is FNYEAQ. The CDR3 spans 18 residues. The CDR3 nucleotides are TGTGTCAGCAGCCCCGACACTTACAGTTCCGCGAACACCGGGGAGCTGTTTTTT. It encodes CVSSPDTYSSANTGELFF.